Presented here are 26 T cell receptor beta chains from one specimen sequenced in a study of CD8+CD57+ T cells in acquired aplastic anemia. Template material for TCR beta VDJ and CDR3 profiling consisted of genomic DNA. TCRdb re-called the reads through MiXCR, storing one row per CDR3 protein. The table includes around 79,000 distinct CDR3 sequences, about 70% detected once. The authors sequenced patients whose flow cytometry had shown CD8+CD57+ cell expansion. What was sequenced was sorted CD4+, CD8+, or CD8+CD57+ T cells (not recorded which) from PBMCs. The receptors shown here come from a human donor with aplastic anemia.

In this sample, this clonotype turned up a few times. The rearrangement uses TRBV10-2 and TRBJ2-7; D could derive from TRBD1 or TRBD2 (5 bases each). Trimming removed 6 bases from V and 0 bases from J, with 12 bases in between. This CDR3 contains 14 residues. Germline CDR1 is WSHSY and CDR2 is SAAADI. The CDR3 loop is CASRWDGSSYEQYF. The CDR3 DNA reads TGCGCCAGCAGGTGGGACGGTAGCTCCTACGAGCAGTACTTC.

The chain links TRBV7-3 to TRBJ1-1, with unresolved D. Germline CDR1 is SGHTA and CDR2 is FQGTGA. V gave up 3 bases and J gave up 6 bases, with 11 bases separating them. The length of the CDR3 is 13 residues. CDR3 loop: CASSLWSSSEAFF. The CDR3 nucleotides are TGTGCCAGCAGCTTGTGGAGTTCCTCTGAAGCTTTCTTT.

The rearrangement joins TRBV2 to TRBJ1-2; 10 bases are shared with TRBD1. J lost 7 bases, V lost 4 bases, and 9 bases had no gene match. The CDR3 loop spans 15 amino acids. Germline V gene data show CDR1 as SNHLY and CDR2 as FYNNEI. CDR3: CASSVLTGGAGGYTF. The CDR3 DNA reads as TGTGCCAGCAGTGTTTTGACAGGGGGCGCGGGTGGCTACACCTTC.

The chain is built from TRBV7-2 and TRBJ1-6; perhaps TRBD1 as D (5 bases). Germline values: CDR1 SGHTA, CDR2 FQGNSA. The CDR3 consists of 15 residues. Trimming stripped 4 bases from V and 6 bases from J, with 13 bases between. The CDR3 DNA reads TGTGCCAGCAGCTCCCCTGGGGCAGGTAATTCACCCCTCCACTTT. Encoded protein: CASSSPGAGNSPLHF.

This sequence joins TRBV24-1 and TRBJ2-6; D is perhaps TRBD1 or TRBD2 (5 bases each). V lost 4 bases, J lost 0 bases, and 12 bases lay in between. This CDR3 region has 17 residues. Germline V gene data show CDR1 as KGHDR and CDR2 as SFDVKD. The CDR3 here is CATSDPGRFSGANVLTF. In DNA, the CDR3 is TGTGCCACCAGTGACCCGGGACGGTTCTCTGGGGCCAACGTCCTGACTTTC.

The chain couples TRBV7-8 to TRBJ2-7, with D hard to call. Germline V gives CDR1 SGHVS, CDR2 FQNEAQ. CDR3 size: 12 residues. With 1 base removed from V and 5 bases from J, the gap between germline ends came to 6 bases. In DNA, the CDR3 is TGTGCCAGCAGCTTAGGGGTCCACGAGCAGTACTTC. Its protein product is CASSLGVHEQYF.

The rearrangement joins TRBV20-1 to TRBJ1-5, with a possible D match to TRBD1 (6 bases). This CDR3 contains 14 residues. Trimming removed 6 bases from V and 6 bases from J, with 18 bases in between. Per germline, CDR1 DFQATT and CDR2 SNEGSKA (reference sequence). The CDR3, as DNA: TGCAGTGCCGGCGAACCTACAGGGCGTCAGCCCCAGCATTTT. This sequence encodes CSAGEPTGRQPQHF.

This chain uses TRBV15 with TRBJ2-2; the match to TRBD1 covers 7 bases. CDR3 size: 19 residues. J gave up 3 bases and V 0 bases, and 13 bases lay outside the gene matches. The V gene's germline CDR1 is LNHNV and CDR2 YYDKDF (reference sequence). CDR3 in DNA: TGTGCCACCAGCAGAGATATTTGGATGACAGGGTCGTACACCGGGGAGCTGTTTTTT. This translates into CATSRDIWMTGSYTGELFF.

This clonotype came up a few times. The chain joins TRBV7-2 to TRBJ2-5, with 10 positions matching TRBD1. The CDR3 spans 14 residues. J lost 7 bases, V lost 5 bases, and 7 bases had no gene match. Germline V lookup: CDR1 SGHTA, CDR2 FQGNSA. The CDR3 sequence is CASSQDRGKGTQYF. CDR3 DNA sequence: TGTGCCAGCAGCCAGGACAGGGGGAAGGGGACCCAGTACTTC.

The CDR3 spells CATSTGTEGEKLFF. Here the CDR3 DNA reads TGTGCCACCAGCACTGGGACCGAGGGGGAAAAACTGTTTTTT. The rearrangement links TRBV15 to TRBJ1-4; D possibly corresponds to TRBD1 (5 bases). The V end lost 4 bases, the J end lost 8 bases, and 14 bases lay between the germline ends. This CDR3 spans 14 amino acids. Germline CDR1 is LNHNV and CDR2 is YYDKDF (reference sequence).

This clonotype was detected a few times. The chain has TRBV7-9 and TRBJ1-5; no definite D call. CDR3 length: 13 amino acids. From germline, CDR1 is SEHNR and CDR2 FQNEAQ (reference sequence). Trimming shortened V by 2 bases and J by 4 bases, and 6 bases separated the two germline ends. The chain's CDR3 is CASSLTANQPQHF. The CDR3 nucleotides are TGTGCCAGCAGCTTAACGGCGAATCAGCCCCAGCATTTT.

V is TRBV20-1 and J is TRBJ2-1; D gene uncertain. Trimming stripped 4 bases from V and 10 bases from J, with 8 bases between. This CDR3 is built from 10 residues. Germline V lookup: CDR1 DFQATT, CDR2 SNEGSKA (reference sequence). CDR3 sequence: CSANWREQFF. CDR3 bases: TGCAGTGCTAATTGGCGGGAGCAGTTCTTC.

This sequence joins TRBV19 and TRBJ1-1; D not resolved. The CDR3 consists of 13 residues. V gave up 4 bases and J gave up 7 bases, with 13 bases separating them. Germline lookup yields CDR1 LNHDA and CDR2 SQIVND (reference sequence). CDR3 in amino acids: CASSSWEAVEAFF. The CDR3 nucleotides are TGTGCCAGTAGTAGCTGGGAGGCAGTTGAAGCTTTCTTT. Combining the CDR3 with reference TRBV19 and TRBJ1-1 gives the whole variable domain DGGITQSPKYLFRKEGQNVTLSCEQNLNHDAMYWYRQDPGQGLRLIYYSQIVNDFQKGDIAEGYSVSREKKESFPLTVTSAQKNPTAFYLCASSSWEAVEAFFGQGTRLTVV.

This clonotype was detected only a few times. The genes are TRBV15 and TRBJ2-5, with TRBD2 matching 10 bases. Per the germline V gene, CDR1 is LNHNV and CDR2 is YYDKDF (reference sequence). With 0 bases clipped from V and 0 bases from J, the junction kept 4 bases outside the gene matches. The CDR3 length is 17 residues. The CDR3 region is CATSRDSAGGYQETQYF. CDR3 nucleotides: TGTGCCACCAGCAGAGATTCAGCGGGAGGGTACCAAGAGACCCAGTACTTC.

Comments on this clonotype: A read error is likely, as this CDR3 ends without the conserved phenylalanine or tryptophan. The chain has TRBV15 and TRBJ1-6; D is undetermined. Trimming left V 0 bases short and J 7 bases short, with 10 bases between. CDR3 size: 15 residues. In germline, CDR1 is LNHNV, CDR2 YYDKDF (reference sequence). In DNA, the CDR3 is TGTGCCACCAGCAGAGATCTTGGCAGAAATTCACCCCTCCACGTT. Protein: CATSRDLGRNSPLHV.

This clonotype has more than one count but fewer than ten. The chain combines TRBV2 with TRBJ2-5, with D perhaps being TRBD1 or TRBD2 (5 bases each). Deletions cut 4 bases from V and 0 bases from J, with 9 bases between. The CDR3 extends over 14 amino acids. Germline-derived CDR1 and CDR2 are SNHLY and FYNNEI. Written as DNA, the CDR3 is TGTGCCAGCAGTGTTGGGGGAAACCAAGAGACCCAGTACTTC. Translating it yields CASSVGGNQETQYF.

This sequence joins TRBV12-5 and TRBJ2-7; 8 positions agree with TRBD1. This CDR3 comprises 18 residues. CDR1 is LGHNT and CDR2 is FRNRAP in the germline V gene. J lost 3 bases, V lost 0 bases, and 13 bases had no gene match. In DNA form, the CDR3 reads TGTGCTAGTGGTTTGGTACAATCAGGGACAGGAGCTCGCTACGAGCAGTACTTC. Protein product: CASGLVQSGTGARYEQYF.

The rearrangement links TRBV29-1 to TRBJ1-1, with TRBD1 as a possible D gene (5 bases). Per the germline V gene, CDR1 is SQVTM and CDR2 is ANQGSEA. V gave up 6 bases and J gave up 8 bases, with 13 bases separating them. CDR3 length equals 11 residues. CDR3 loop: CSVMRQNEAFF. Here the CDR3 DNA reads TGCAGCGTCATGAGACAGAACGAAGCTTTCTTT.

V is TRBV7-9 and J is TRBJ1-4, with 8 positions matching TRBD1. This CDR3 has 15 amino acids. The V gene's germline CDR1 is SEHNR and CDR2 FQNEAQ (reference sequence). The trim removed 5 bases at V and 8 bases at J, leaving 10 bases unmatched. The CDR3 sequence: CASSAQTGAMEKLFF. The DNA for the CDR3 is TGTGCCAGCAGCGCCCAGACAGGGGCAATGGAAAAACTGTTTTTT.

This chain joins TRBV10-1 and TRBJ1-1, with D possibly TRBD1 on 6 matching bases. The germline gives CDR1 WNHNN, CDR2 SYGVQD (reference sequence). The CDR3 is 14 amino acids. Trimming removed 2 bases at V and 7 bases at J, with 14 bases between. The CDR3 region has the DNA TGCGCCAGCAGTGAGACAAGCTCGGACAGTGAAGCTTTCTTT. This translates into CASSETSSDSEAFF.

J is TRBJ1-1 and V is TRBV4-2; 7 nucleotides line up with TRBD1. CDR3 length equals 15 residues. CDR1 and CDR2 (germline): LGHNA, YNFKEQ. V gave up 2 bases and J gave up 6 bases; unmatched junction bases: 9. The CDR3 DNA is TGTGCCAGCAGCCAACACCCGACAGGGTTCGCTGAAGCTTTCTTT. This encodes CASSQHPTGFAEAFF.

This clonotype showed up just a few times. This chain connects TRBV7-9 to TRBJ2-7; unclear D gene. Germline V gene sequence: CDR1 SEHNR, CDR2 FQNEAQ (reference sequence). The V end was cut by 3 bases, the J end by 2 bases, with 8 bases between. The CDR3 has 13 residues. The CDR3 sequence: CASSLAGPYEQYF. Here the CDR3 DNA reads TGTGCCAGCAGCTTGGCAGGTCCCTACGAGCAGTACTTC.

CDR3 coding DNA: TGCAGTGCTCGTCGCCCCCTGCCGCGAGGTGATCCACCCCTCCACTTT. It yields the protein CSARRPLPRGDPPLHF. The chain combines TRBV20-1 with TRBJ1-6; D not resolved. Germline V lookup: CDR1 DFQATT, CDR2 SNEGSKA (reference sequence). The CDR3 is made up of 16 amino acids. Between the trimmed V and J ends, which lost 5 bases and 11 bases, there was a span of 25 bases.

This chain connects TRBV9 to TRBJ2-2; either TRBD1 or TRBD2 may supply D (6 bases each). Between the trimmed V and J ends, which lost 4 bases and 3 bases, there was a span of 16 bases. The germline gives CDR1 SGDLS, CDR2 YYNGEE. This CDR3 has 16 residues. CDR3 amino acids: CASSSRSRGDTGELFF. In DNA, the CDR3 is TGTGCCAGCAGCTCCCGTAGTAGGGGGGACACCGGGGAGCTGTTTTTT.

On this clonotype: Lacking the conserved final phenylalanine or tryptophan, this CDR3 likely reflects a read error. V usage is TRBV9 and J usage is TRBJ2-3, with 9 bases aligning to TRBD2. CDR1 is SGDLS and CDR2 is YYNGEE in the germline V gene. The V gene end was trimmed by 5 bases and the J gene end by 4 bases; junction bases not matched to a gene: 8. The length of the CDR3 is 15 residues. DNA of the CDR3: TGTGCCAGCAGACCTCTAGCGGGATTCGCAGATACGCAGTATTCT. It specifies CASRPLAGFADTQYS.

The V and J genes are TRBV9 and TRBJ1-6, with D tentatively TRBD1 (6 bases). The CDR3 contains 13 residues. The germline V and J ends were trimmed by 6 bases and 8 bases, with 12 bases remaining between them. Germline lookup yields CDR1 SGDLS and CDR2 YYNGEE. The CDR3 region is CASTGGSDSPLHF. Written as DNA, the CDR3 is TGTGCCAGCACGGGGGGCAGCGATTCACCCCTCCACTTT.